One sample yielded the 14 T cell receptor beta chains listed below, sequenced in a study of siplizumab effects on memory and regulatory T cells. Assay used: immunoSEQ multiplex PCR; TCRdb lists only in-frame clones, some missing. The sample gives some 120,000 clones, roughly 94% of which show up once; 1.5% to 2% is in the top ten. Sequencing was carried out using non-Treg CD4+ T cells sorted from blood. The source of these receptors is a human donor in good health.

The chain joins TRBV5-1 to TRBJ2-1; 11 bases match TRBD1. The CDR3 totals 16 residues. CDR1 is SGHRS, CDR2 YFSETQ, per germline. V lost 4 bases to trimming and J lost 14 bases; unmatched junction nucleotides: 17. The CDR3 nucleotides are TGCGCCAGCAGCCGTAGTAAAGAATTACCGGGACAGGGGGAGTTCTTC. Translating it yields CASSRSKELPGQGEFF.

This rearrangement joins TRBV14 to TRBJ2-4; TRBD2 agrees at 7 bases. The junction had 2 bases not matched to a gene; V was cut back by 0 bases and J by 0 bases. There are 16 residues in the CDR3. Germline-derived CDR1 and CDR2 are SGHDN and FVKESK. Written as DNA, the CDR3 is TGTGCCAGCAGCCAAGAATCGGGAGGAGCCAAAAACATTCAGTACTTC. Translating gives CASSQESGGAKNIQYF.

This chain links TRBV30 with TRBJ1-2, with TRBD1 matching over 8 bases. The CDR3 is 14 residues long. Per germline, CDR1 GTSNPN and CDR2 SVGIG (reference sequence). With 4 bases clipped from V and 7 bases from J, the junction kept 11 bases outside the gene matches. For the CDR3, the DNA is TGTGCCTGGACTCAGGGGGCGGGTCTCGGTGGCTACACCTTC. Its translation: CAWTQGAGLGGYTF.

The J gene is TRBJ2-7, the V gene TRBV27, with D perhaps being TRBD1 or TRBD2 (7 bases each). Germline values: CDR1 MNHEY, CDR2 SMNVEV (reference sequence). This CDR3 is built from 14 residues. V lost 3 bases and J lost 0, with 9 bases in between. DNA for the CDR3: TGTGCCAGCAGTTTCAGGGGGGGCTCCTACGAGCAGTACTTC. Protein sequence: CASSFRGGSYEQYF.

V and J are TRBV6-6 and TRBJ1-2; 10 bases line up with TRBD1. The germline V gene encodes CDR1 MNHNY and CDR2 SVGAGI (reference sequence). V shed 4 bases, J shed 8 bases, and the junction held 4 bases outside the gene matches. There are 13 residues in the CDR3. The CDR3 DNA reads TGTGCCAGCAGTTCTGGACAGGGGGGAGGCTACACCTTC. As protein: CASSSGQGGGYTF.

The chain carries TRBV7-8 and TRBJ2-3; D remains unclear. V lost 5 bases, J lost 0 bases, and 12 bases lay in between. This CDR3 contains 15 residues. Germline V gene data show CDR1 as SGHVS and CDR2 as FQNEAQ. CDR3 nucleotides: TGTGCCAGCAGCCCGAGACTGACTAGCACAGATACGCAGTATTTT. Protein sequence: CASSPRLTSTDTQYF.

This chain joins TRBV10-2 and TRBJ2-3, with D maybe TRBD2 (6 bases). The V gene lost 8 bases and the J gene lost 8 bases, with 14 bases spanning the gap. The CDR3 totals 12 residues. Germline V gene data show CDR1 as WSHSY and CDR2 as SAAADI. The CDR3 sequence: CASLGDSRTQYF. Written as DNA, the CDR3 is TGCGCCAGCTTGGGGGACTCTCGTACGCAGTATTTT.

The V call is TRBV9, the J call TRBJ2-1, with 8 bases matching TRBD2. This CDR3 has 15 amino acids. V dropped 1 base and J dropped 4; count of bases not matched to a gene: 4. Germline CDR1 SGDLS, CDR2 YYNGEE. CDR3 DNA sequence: TGTGCCAGCAGCGTATTAGCGGGAACTTACAATGAGCAGTTCTTC. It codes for CASSVLAGTYNEQFF. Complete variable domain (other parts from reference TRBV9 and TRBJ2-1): DSGVTQTPKHLITATGQRVTLRCSPRSGDLSVYWYQQSLDQGLQFLIQYYNGEERAKGNILERFSAQQFPDLHSELNLSSLELGDSALYFCASSVLAGTYNEQFFGPGTRLTVL.

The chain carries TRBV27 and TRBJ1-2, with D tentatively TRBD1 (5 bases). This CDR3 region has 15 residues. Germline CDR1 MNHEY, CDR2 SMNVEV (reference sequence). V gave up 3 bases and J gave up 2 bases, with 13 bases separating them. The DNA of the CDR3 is TGTGCCAGCAGTTTGGCGGGCAGGGAGAACTATGGCTACACCTTC. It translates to CASSLAGRENYGYTF.

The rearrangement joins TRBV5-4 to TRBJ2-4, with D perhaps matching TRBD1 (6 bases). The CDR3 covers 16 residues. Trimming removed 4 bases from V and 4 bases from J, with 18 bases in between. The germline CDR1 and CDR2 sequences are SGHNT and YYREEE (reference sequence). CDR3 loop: CASSVKQGVGKNIQYF. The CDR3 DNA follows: TGTGCCAGCAGCGTCAAACAGGGTGTGGGAAAAAACATTCAGTACTTC. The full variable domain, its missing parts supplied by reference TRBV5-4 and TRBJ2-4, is ETGVTQSPTHLIKTRGQQVTLRCSSQSGHNTVSWYQQALGQGPQFIFQYYREEENGRGNFPPRFSGLQFPNYSSELNVNALELDDSALYLCASSVKQGVGKNIQYFGAGTRLSVL.

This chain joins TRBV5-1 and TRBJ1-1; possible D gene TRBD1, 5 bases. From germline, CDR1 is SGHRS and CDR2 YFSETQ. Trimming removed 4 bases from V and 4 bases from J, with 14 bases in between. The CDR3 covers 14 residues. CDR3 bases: TGCGCCAGCAGCGGGCAGGGTCATGGCACTGAAGCTTTCTTT. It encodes CASSGQGHGTEAFF.

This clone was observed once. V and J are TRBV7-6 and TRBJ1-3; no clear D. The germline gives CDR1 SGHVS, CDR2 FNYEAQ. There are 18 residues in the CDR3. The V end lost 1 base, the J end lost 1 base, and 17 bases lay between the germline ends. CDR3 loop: CASSLEARRGVSGNTIYF. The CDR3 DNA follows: TGTGCCAGCAGCTTAGAAGCCCGGCGTGGGGTATCTGGAAACACCATATATTTT.

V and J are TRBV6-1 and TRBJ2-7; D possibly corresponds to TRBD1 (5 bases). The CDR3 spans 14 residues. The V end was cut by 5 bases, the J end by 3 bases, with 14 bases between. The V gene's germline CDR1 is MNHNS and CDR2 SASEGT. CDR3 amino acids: CASSPQDRIYEQYF. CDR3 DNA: TGTGCCAGCAGTCCCCAAGACAGAATCTACGAGCAGTACTTC.

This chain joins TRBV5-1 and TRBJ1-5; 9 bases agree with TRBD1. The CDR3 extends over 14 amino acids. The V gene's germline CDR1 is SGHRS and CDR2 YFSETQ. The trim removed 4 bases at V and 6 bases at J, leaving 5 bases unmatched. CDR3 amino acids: CASSVGTGFQPQHF. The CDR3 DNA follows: TGCGCCAGCAGCGTCGGGACAGGGTTTCAGCCCCAGCATTTT.